This TCR beta chain came from a study of shared clonotypes between healthy human individuals. Genomic DNA for unsorted samples, which was extracted with the QIAamp DNA Blood Mini kit, came from about 90 million PBMCs. Over several immunoSEQ plates, each subset's genomic DNA was distributed in even portions. It was on ten immunoSEQ deep assay plates that unsorted PBMC DNA was sequenced. Here immunoSEQ multiplex PCR was the method, and the copy in TCRdb shows in-frame clones only, minus some. The data contain roughly 500,000 clones, about three quarters of them singletons. This clone showed up just a few times. Germline CDR1 MNHEY, CDR2 SMNVEV (reference sequence). Trimming left V 3 bases short and J 5 bases short, with 10 bases between. The CDR3 totals 13 residues.

V usage is TRBV27 and J usage is TRBJ2-5, with D unclear. The sequence was collected from a woman aged 35 to 49 in good health. Some clones in this sample may be carry-over from other donors' samples. Specimen: PBMCs. CDR3 sequence: CASSFKAGETQYF. CDR3 in DNA: TGTGCCAGCAGTTTTAAGGCCGGTGAGACCCAGTACTTC.